This TCR beta chain was recorded in a study of radiation and T cells in renal cell carcinoma. Study in general: Nephrectomy followed 15 Gy stereotactic body radiation by 4 weeks.

About this clone: Its antigen is not known.

Time point in this sample: baseline pretreatment blood. The treatment: 15 Gy SBRT to primary tumor, nephrectomy 4 weeks later. The tumor was a clear cell renal cell carcinoma. Findings and caveats of the study: Top tumor clonotypes rose in blood 2 weeks post-radiation, then contracted.

Looked up from germline, CDR1 is MNHEY and CDR2 is SVGAGI. V dropped 5 bases and J dropped 2 bases, with 16 bases sitting between them. This CDR3 region has 15 residues. The method was immunoSEQ multiplex PCR; TCRdb's version includes in-frame clones alone and lacks a portion of them. Among tens of thousands of clones, about 79% were seen once, and the ten largest hold 5% to 8%. This clonotype originated in a man in his sixties with renal cell carcinoma. The gene calls are TRBV6-5 and TRBJ2-7; D gene uncertain. Specimen: blood, collected from a patient whose treatment included radiotherapy and nephrectomy. CDR3 protein: CASSRTGSLAYEQYF. Here the CDR3 DNA reads TGTGCCAGCAGTCGTACCGGCAGCCTTGCCTACGAGCAGTACTTC.